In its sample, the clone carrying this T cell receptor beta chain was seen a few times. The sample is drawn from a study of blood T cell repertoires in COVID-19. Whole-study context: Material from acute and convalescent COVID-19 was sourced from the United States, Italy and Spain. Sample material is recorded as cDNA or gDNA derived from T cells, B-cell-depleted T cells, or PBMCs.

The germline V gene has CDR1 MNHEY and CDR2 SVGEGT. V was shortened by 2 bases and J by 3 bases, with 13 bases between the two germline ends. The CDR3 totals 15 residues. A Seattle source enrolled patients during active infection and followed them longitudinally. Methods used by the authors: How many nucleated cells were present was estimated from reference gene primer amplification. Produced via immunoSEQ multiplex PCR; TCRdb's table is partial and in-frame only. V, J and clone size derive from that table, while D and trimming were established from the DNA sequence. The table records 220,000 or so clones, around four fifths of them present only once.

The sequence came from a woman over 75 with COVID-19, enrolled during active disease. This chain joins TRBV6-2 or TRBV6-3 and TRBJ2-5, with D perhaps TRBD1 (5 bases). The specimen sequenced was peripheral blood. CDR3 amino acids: CASSYHPEGEETQYF. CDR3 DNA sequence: TGTGCCAGCAGTTACCACCCTGAAGGGGAAGAGACCCAGTACTTC.